One TCR beta chain is described in this entry. Profiled with immunoSEQ multiplex PCR; TCRdb holds only in-frame clones, not every one. The table shows around 140,000 clones, with nearly 90% occurring only once. This CDR3 region has 10 residues. V lost 7 bases, J lost 5 bases, and 6 bases lay in between. Germline CDR1 and CDR2: SGHTS and YDEGEE. These data belong to a study of control samples from healthy donors and cancer patients. The receptor was isolated from a man in his fifties with head and neck cancer. The chain recombines TRBV5-8 with TRBJ2-5; D gene ambiguous. Sample: PBMCs. CDR3 amino acids: CASPRETQYF. The CDR3 DNA reads TGTGCCAGCCCCAGGGAGACCCAGTACTTC.